This T cell receptor (beta chain) was sequenced during a study of CD8 T cells in Susac syndrome (dated by TCRdb to the late 2010s). Broadly, across the study: Among the Susac syndrome patients who were sequenced, clinically active disease was present in over 5 and clinical remission was observed in roughly eight. At blood withdrawal, Susac syndrome patients were therapy-naive, treated with corticosteroids (with IVIg additionally given to some), or treated with IVIg alone. Repertoire sequencing was used to test whether CD8+ T cell activation and differentiation in Susac syndrome was antigen driven. Results the study describes overall, beyond this receptor: The study acknowledged that relatively few individuals were included in the TCR sequencing and HLA analysis. In the CD4+ T cell repertoire of Susac syndrome patients, clonal expansion was not detected.

RNA was extracted with the RNeasy kit and roughly 0.45 to 1 ug was reverse transcribed using random hexamers. The immunoSEQ multiplex PCR assay, covering 54 Vbeta and 13 Jbeta segments, was used to amplify TCR beta CDR3 regions. PCR amplification bias was corrected by using a synthetic template baseline for primer optimization and computational correction. On the study's bioinformatics: Reads were assigned to V, D and J genes according to IMGT and analyzed in immunoSEQ Analyzer, with only productive sequences retained. To calculate clonality, Shannon entropy was normalized by log2 of the number of productive unique sequences and then subtracted from one. For each patient and control, public and private clones were evaluated within the 100 most prevalent clones. Clones were defined as Susac-specific when absent from the healthy and MS cohorts, from 1052 published viral clones and from other ImmuneACCESS disease sequences. In TCRdb, the public reads were trimmed at Q25 with fastp and aligned with MiXCR, with productive beta chains retained. Entries that share a CDR3 protein sequence are merged under the most common genes and DNA. For this entry, the V and J calls and clone size follow TCRdb and not the study's own pipeline. In all, the sample holds under 200,000 distinct CDR3 sequences, and approximately 95% of those were seen once. The top ten clones comprise approximately 0.1% of the sample.

The germline V gene encodes CDR1 SGDLS and CDR2 YYNGEE. From the cysteine through the phenylalanine, the CDR3 covers 13 amino acids. The sequence is cut down to CDR3 DNA, 39 bases in frame from base 1. Germline trimming amounts to 5 bases on V and 7 bases on J, with 9 as the count of junction bases outside the gene matches. As concerns this clonotype: This clone's antigen is unknown. Base qualities are not provided; no much larger clone lies one nucleotide away.

High-throughput TCR beta sequencing profiled peripheral blood CD8+ and CD4+ T cells from healthy donors, Susac syndrome patients and multiple sclerosis patients. Recently defined diagnostic criteria for definite or probable disease were met by the Susac syndrome patients. Bulk CD8+ and CD4+ T cells were purified by magnetic negative isolation, whereas CD8+ TEMRA cells were enriched by FACS. Blood was drawn into EDTA tubes, processed within 24 hours, and PBMCs were isolated by density gradient centrifugation. PBMCs intended for TCR sequencing were frozen in liquid nitrogen and were later thawed in a 37 degrees C water bath. Purity of sorted or isolated CD4+, CD8+ and CD8+ TEMRA cells was at least 90%.

The chain couples TRBV9 to TRBJ2-7; 7 central nucleotides agree with TRBD1. Sequenced sample: CD4+ T cells from PBMCs. The receptor was derived from a human donor with Susac syndrome. The CDR3 reads as follows: CASSQTRTGEQYF. In nucleotide form, the sequence is TGTGCCAGCAGTCAAACTAGGACAGGTGAGCAGTACTTC.